This T cell receptor beta chain derives from a study of T cells in Graves' hyperthyroidism and ophthalmopathy. Authors of the study amplified TCR beta CDR3 regions from RNA transcripts. HTBI primers were used for first-round RT-PCR of the TCR CDR3. TCRdb reprocessed the multiplex PCR reads with MiXCR, giving one entry per CDR3 protein. This table holds around 580,000 distinct CDR3 sequences, around 15% found once. This clonotype has ten or more counts. Diagnostic decisions used clinical symptoms, serum thyroxine and TRAb, thyroid ultrasound and orbital computed tomography. The CDR3 extends over 17 amino acids. With 3 bases clipped from V and 3 bases from J, the junction kept 12 bases outside the gene matches. The germline CDR1 and CDR2 sequences are SGHRS and YFSETQ.

This receptor was obtained from a young woman with Graves' hyperthyroidism. Sample: blood. The rearrangement joins TRBV5-1 to TRBJ2-1; 7 nucleotides match TRBD2. CDR3 sequence reads: CASSSAPGGVGYNEQFF. The CDR3, as DNA: TGCGCCAGCAGCTCGGCCCCGGGGGGAGTAGGCTACAATGAGCAGTTCTTC.